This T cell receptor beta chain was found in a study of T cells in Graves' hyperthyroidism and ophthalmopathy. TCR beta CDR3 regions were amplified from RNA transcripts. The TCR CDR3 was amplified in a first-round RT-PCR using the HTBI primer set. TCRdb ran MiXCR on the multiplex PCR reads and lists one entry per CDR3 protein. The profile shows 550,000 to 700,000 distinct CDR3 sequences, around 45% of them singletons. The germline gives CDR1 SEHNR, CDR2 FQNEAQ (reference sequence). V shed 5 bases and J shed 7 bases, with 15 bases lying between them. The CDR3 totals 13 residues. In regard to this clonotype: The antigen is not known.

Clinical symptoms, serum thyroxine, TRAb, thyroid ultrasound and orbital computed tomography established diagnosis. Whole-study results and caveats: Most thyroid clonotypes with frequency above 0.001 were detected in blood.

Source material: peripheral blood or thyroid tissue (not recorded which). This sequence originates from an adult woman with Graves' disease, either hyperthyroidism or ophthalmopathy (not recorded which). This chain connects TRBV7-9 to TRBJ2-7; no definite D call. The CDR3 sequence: CASSPSVTGEQYF. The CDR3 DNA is TGTGCCAGCAGCCCGAGCGTTACCGGGGAGCAGTACTTC.